Sequencing of this T cell receptor (beta chain) was carried out in a study of shared T cell receptors in the human thymus. The germline CDR1 and CDR2 sequences are SGDLS and YYNGEE. Trimming pared 0 bases from V and 1 base from J, leaving 10 bases between. The CDR3 is 16 amino acids. Using immunoSEQ multiplex PCR, the repertoire was profiled, and TCRdb retains in-frame clones only, with some absent. The table lists approximately 760,000 clones, 80% to 90% of them singletons. This sample was also put to use in a study of human thymus T cells.

V and J are TRBV9 and TRBJ2-2; D unresolved. Sequencing used thymocytes. The clonotype comes from a girl younger than two with a congenital heart defect. CDR3 in amino acids: CASSVGSPKNTGELFF. CDR3 coding DNA: TGTGCCAGCAGCGTAGGAAGCCCCAAGAACACCGGGGAGCTGTTTTTT.